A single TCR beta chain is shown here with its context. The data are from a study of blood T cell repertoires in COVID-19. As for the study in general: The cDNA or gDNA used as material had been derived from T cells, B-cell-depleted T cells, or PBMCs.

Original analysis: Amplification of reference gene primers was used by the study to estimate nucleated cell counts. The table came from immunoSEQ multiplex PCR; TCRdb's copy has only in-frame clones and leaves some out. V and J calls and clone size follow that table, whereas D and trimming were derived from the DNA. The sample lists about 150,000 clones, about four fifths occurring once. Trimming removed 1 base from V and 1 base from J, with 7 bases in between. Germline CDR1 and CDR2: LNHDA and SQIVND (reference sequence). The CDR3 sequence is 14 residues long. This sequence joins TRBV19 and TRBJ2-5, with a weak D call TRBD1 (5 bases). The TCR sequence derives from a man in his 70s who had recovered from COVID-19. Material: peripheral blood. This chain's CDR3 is CASSIVDSQETQYF. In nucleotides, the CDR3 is TGTGCCAGTAGTATAGTCGACAGCCAAGAGACCCAGTACTTC.